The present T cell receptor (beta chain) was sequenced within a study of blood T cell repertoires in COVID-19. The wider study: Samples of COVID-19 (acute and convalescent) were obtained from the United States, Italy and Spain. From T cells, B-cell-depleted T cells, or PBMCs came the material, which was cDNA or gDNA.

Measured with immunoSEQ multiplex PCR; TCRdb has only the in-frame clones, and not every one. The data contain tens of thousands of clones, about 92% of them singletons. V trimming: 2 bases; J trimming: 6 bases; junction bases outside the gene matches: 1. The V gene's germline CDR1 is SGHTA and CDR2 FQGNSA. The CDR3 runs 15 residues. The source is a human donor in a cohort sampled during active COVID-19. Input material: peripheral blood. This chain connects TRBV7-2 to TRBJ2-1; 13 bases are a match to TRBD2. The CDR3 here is CASSLWTSGSNEQFF. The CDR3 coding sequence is TGTGCCAGCAGCTTATGGACTAGCGGGAGCAATGAGCAGTTCTTC.